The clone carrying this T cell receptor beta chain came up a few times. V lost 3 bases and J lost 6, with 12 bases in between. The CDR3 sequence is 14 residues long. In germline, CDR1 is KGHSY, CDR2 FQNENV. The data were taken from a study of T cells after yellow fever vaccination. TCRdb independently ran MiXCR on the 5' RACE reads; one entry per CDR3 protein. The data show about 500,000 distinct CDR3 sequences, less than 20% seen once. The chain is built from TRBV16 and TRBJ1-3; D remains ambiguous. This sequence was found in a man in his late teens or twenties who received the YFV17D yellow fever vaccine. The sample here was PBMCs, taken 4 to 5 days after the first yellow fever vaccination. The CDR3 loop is CASSHPGGANTIYF. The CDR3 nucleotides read TGTGCCAGCAGCCATCCGGGAGGTGCAAACACCATATATTTT.